This TCR beta chain emerged from a study of monozygotic twins with inflammatory bowel disease. General study points: The analysis yielded no support for one strong signal or clonotype associated with IBD. Differing immunosuppressive treatments may have added variability to patient repertoires.

From its re-call of the 5' RACE reads, TCRdb lists each CDR3 protein once, without DNA. This repertoire comprises about 450,000 distinct CDR3 sequences; its ten largest clones make up 2.4%. This CDR3 spans 14 amino acids. CDR1 DFQATT and CDR2 SNEGSKA come from the germline V gene (reference sequence). On this clonotype: Its antigen remains unknown.

This sequence was found in a human donor with ulcerative colitis or Crohn's disease, or a healthy co-twin of an affected twin (not recorded which). The chain couples TRBV20-1 to TRBJ2-1; the D call of TRBD2 rests on TCRdb alone, since no DNA is present to check it. The sequencing sample was made of blood. Here the CDR3 reads CSATSGRAINEQFF.